These 4 T cell receptor beta chains share one sample of origin, sequenced in a study of human T cells and chemical hapten exposure. TCRdb re-analysed the RACE reads in MiXCR, keeping a single row per CDR3 protein. The table records 80,000 to 100,000 distinct CDR3 sequences, 11% of them present only once. Noted time point: patch test 3, about 24 weeks after DPC sensitization. Indicated treatment: therapeutic diphenylcyclopropenone sensitization with weekly scalp DPC. This specimen consisted of whole blood, obtained in connection with sensitization to the hapten diphenylcyclopropenone (DPC). All receptors derive from a woman in her 50s with alopecia areata. Some clones in this sample may be carry-over from other donors' samples.

The chain carries TRBV11-3 and TRBJ2-3; 10 bases are shared with TRBD1. CDR3 length: 14 amino acids. Germline assignment: CDR1 SGHNT and CDR2 YENEEA. The V gene end was trimmed by 8 bases and the J gene end by 3 bases; junction bases not matched to a gene: 5. The CDR3 is CASLLDRGTDTQYF. The CDR3 DNA follows: TGTGCCAGCCTGCTGGACAGGGGGACAGATACGCAGTATTTT.

This clonotype was recorded at least ten times. The chain recombines TRBV21-1 with TRBJ2-7. TRBV21-1 is a pseudogene. The CDR3 extends over 11 amino acids. In DNA, the CDR3 is TGTGCCAGCAGCAAATGCCACGAGCAGTACTTC. It specifies CASSKCHEQYF.

There are many counts of this clonotype. The chain links TRBV6-2 or TRBV6-3 to TRBJ2-5; the match to TRBD1 covers 7 bases. V gave up 6 bases and J gave up 7 bases; unmatched junction bases: 11. In germline, CDR1 is MNHEY, CDR2 SVGEGT. The CDR3 spans 14 residues. The CDR3 sequence is CASSPTGRMGTQYF. The DNA for the CDR3 is TGTGCCAGCAGCCCGACAGGGCGGATGGGGACCCAGTACTTC.

This clonotype was detected only a few times. The chain links TRBV7-9 to TRBJ2-7; D possibly corresponds to TRBD1 (6 bases). Germline assignment: CDR1 SEHNR and CDR2 FQNEAQ (reference sequence). The CDR3 extends over 14 amino acids. V gave up 2 bases and J gave up 6 bases, with 14 bases separating them. Here the CDR3 DNA reads TGTGCCAGCAGCTTACAGGGCAGGGGTAGCGAGCAGTACTTC. The encoded protein is CASSLQGRGSEQYF.